Below are 17 T cell receptor beta chains sequenced from a single sample in a study of cytomegalovirus exposure and HLA in healthy donors. In the PCR, 60 Vbeta and 13 Jbeta primers were used. Some clones are missing from TCRdb's copy, which holds only in-frame ones; the method was immunoSEQ multiplex PCR. The sample has more than 150,000 clones, almost 80% seen once; the top ten hold around 15%. The sequenced sample consisted of PBMCs. Receptors originate from a man in his fifties in good health and CMV-seropositive.

This chain joins TRBV16 and TRBJ2-5; D is perhaps TRBD2 (7 bases). The J call is uncertain, as TRBJ2-7 better fits the DNA end. The CDR3 runs 16 residues. From germline, CDR1 is KGHSY and CDR2 FQNENV. CDR3 nucleotide sequence: TGTGCCAGCAGCCACCCCCCTCACGCGGGGGCTTACGAGCAGTACTTC. Amino acid sequence: CASSHPPHAGAYEQYF.

The gene calls are TRBV2 and TRBJ2-1; D remains unclear. Between the trimmed V and J ends, which lost 3 bases and 5 bases, there was a span of 11 bases. The CDR3 extends over 14 amino acids. CDR1 is SNHLY, CDR2 FYNNEI, per germline. CDR3 loop: CASSDSRNNNEQFF. The CDR3 region has the DNA TGTGCCAGCAGTGACAGTCGTAATAACAATGAGCAGTTCTTC.

The CDR3 reads CPGSALLRTGARDRSPLHF. In nucleotides, the CDR3 is TGTCCTGGGAGCGCACTTCTTCGGACAGGGGCCCGGGATAGATCACCCCTCCACTTT. This chain links TRBV22-1 with TRBJ1-6; the table calls TRBD1, which could not be checked here. TRBV22-1 is an annotated pseudogene. The CDR3 length is 19 residues.

The chain uses TRBV28 and TRBJ1-1; D is uncertain. V was clipped by 6 bases and J by 1 base, with 15 bases between them. The V gene's germline CDR1 is MDHEN and CDR2 SYDVKM. The CDR3 contains 15 residues. The CDR3 here is CASSPPGLPNTEAFF. The CDR3 nucleotides are TGTGCCAGCAGCCCTCCAGGACTCCCGAACACTGAAGCTTTCTTT.

The genes are TRBV11-3 and TRBJ1-5; perhaps TRBD1 as D (5 bases). The CDR3 length is 17 residues. V dropped 0 bases and J dropped 7 bases, with 19 bases sitting between them. Per the germline V gene, CDR1 is SGHNT and CDR2 is YENEEA. CDR3 protein: CASSLDYQGVLRQPQHF. The CDR3 DNA reads TGTGCCAGCAGCTTAGATTATCAGGGCGTCTTACGCCAGCCCCAGCATTTT.

The chain employs TRBV19 and TRBJ2-1, with 9 bases lining up with TRBD2. Germline assignment: CDR1 LNHDA and CDR2 SQIVND (reference sequence). The length of the CDR3 is 14 residues. The trim removed 9 bases at V and 4 bases at J, leaving 7 bases unmatched. In DNA form, the CDR3 reads TGTGCCAGCCTTAGCGGGGGCGATTACAATGAGCAGTTCTTC. It encodes CASLSGGDYNEQFF.

The chain combines TRBV19 with TRBJ2-2, with 10 nucleotides matching TRBD1. Trimming removed 3 bases from V and 3 bases from J; junction bases left unmatched: 7. The CDR3 extends over 17 amino acids. The germline V gene encodes CDR1 LNHDA and CDR2 SQIVND (reference sequence). The CDR3 DNA follows: TGTGCCAGTAGTATTTTGGGACAGGGGTTTGACACCGGGGAGCTGTTTTTT. It is translated as CASSILGQGFDTGELFF.

This clone was recorded only once. CDR3 protein: CASSTRLAGQNEQFF. As DNA, the CDR3 is TGTGCCAGCAGCACCCGACTAGCGGGACAGAATGAGCAGTTCTTC. V gene TRBV28 combines with J gene TRBJ2-1; 11 positions agree with TRBD2. V gave up 6 bases and J gave up 7 bases; unmatched junction bases: 8. The V gene's germline CDR1 is MDHEN and CDR2 SYDVKM. The CDR3 is made up of 15 amino acids.

V gene TRBV28 combines with J gene TRBJ1-2, with 7 nucleotides matching TRBD1. CDR1 MDHEN and CDR2 SYDVKM come from the germline V gene. This CDR3 region has 13 residues. V lost 6 bases, J lost 8 bases, and 9 bases stayed unmatched. In nucleotides, the CDR3 is TGTGCCAGCAGAGGACAGGTCGTCGGGGGCTACACCTTC. This sequence encodes CASRGQVVGGYTF.

The CDR3 loop reads CASSPGPGYLNTQYF. CDR3 sequence (DNA): TGTGCCAGCAGCCCAGGGCCTGGCTACTTAAATACGCAGTATTTT. This sequence joins TRBV7-6 and TRBJ2-3, with D perhaps TRBD1 (5 bases). V was trimmed by 5 bases and J by 7 bases, leaving 19 bases between them. The CDR3 consists of 15 residues. Germline V gene lookup returns CDR1 SGHVS and CDR2 FNYEAQ.

The rearrangement uses TRBV2 and TRBJ1-1, with D possibly TRBD1 on 5 matching bases. Germline V gene data show CDR1 as SNHLY and CDR2 as FYNNEI. This CDR3 comprises 13 residues. V lost 7 bases and J lost 2, with 11 bases in between. Here the CDR3 reads CASTRDFNTEAFF. The CDR3, as DNA: TGTGCCAGCACCCGGGACTTCAACACTGAAGCTTTCTTT. Combining the CDR3 with reference TRBV2 and TRBJ1-1 gives the whole variable domain EPEVTQTPSHQVTQMGQEVILRCVPISNHLYFYWYRQILGQKVEFLVSFYNNEISEKSEIFDDQFSVERPDGSNFTLKIRSTKLEDSAMYFCASTRDFNTEAFFGQGTRLTVV.

The chain combines TRBV19 with TRBJ1-2; D uncertain. The germline V gene has CDR1 LNHDA and CDR2 SQIVND (reference sequence). The CDR3 runs 11 residues. V was trimmed by 8 bases and J by 8 bases, leaving 12 bases between them. This chain's CDR3 is CASSGERGYTF. For the CDR3, the DNA is TGTGCCAGTTCGGGAGAGAGGGGCTACACCTTC.

This rearrangement joins TRBV4-2 to TRBJ1-4; D gene ambiguous. This CDR3 contains 16 residues. V shed 4 bases and J shed 4 bases, with 16 bases lying between them. Germline CDR1 is LGHNA and CDR2 is YNFKEQ. The CDR3 region has the DNA TGTGCCAGCAGCCCGGGGTCGGCCCCGGGTAATGAAAAACTGTTTTTT. It translates to CASSPGSAPGNEKLFF.

This clone was observed once. The V gene is TRBV19, the J gene TRBJ2-1; the D gene is possibly TRBD2 (6 bases). The V end lost 3 bases, the J end lost 4 bases, and 16 bases lay between the germline ends. The CDR3 covers 16 residues. Germline lookup yields CDR1 LNHDA and CDR2 SQIVND (reference sequence). The CDR3 sequence is CASSIHVGRGYNEQFF. CDR3 sequence (DNA): TGTGCCAGTAGTATCCACGTCGGGCGGGGTTACAATGAGCAGTTCTTC. Complete variable domain (other parts from reference TRBV19 and TRBJ2-1): DGGITQSPKYLFRKEGQNVTLSCEQNLNHDAMYWYRQDPGQGLRLIYYSQIVNDFQKGDIAEGYSVSREKKESFPLTVTSAQKNPTAFYLCASSIHVGRGYNEQFFGPGTRLTVL.

This clone has a count of ten or more. The chain recombines TRBV6-4 with TRBJ2-6; D remains ambiguous. This CDR3 has 16 residues. V lost 0 bases and J lost 0, with 6 bases in between. The germline V gene has CDR1 MRHNA and CDR2 SNTAGT. CDR3 coding DNA: TGTGCCAGCAGTGACTCGACAAACTCTGGGGCCAACGTCCTGACTTTC. The encoded protein is CASSDSTNSGANVLTF.

J is TRBJ2-2 and V is TRBV4-3; maybe TRBD2 (6 bases). The germline CDR1 and CDR2 sequences are LGHNA and YSLEER. Between the trimmed V and J ends, which lost 2 bases and 2 bases, there was a span of 21 bases. The CDR3 is 19 residues long. This chain's CDR3 is CASSQLDRDGGVNTGELFF. The DNA for the CDR3 is TGCGCCAGCAGCCAATTGGACCGGGACGGCGGGGTAAACACCGGGGAGCTGTTTTTT.

The chain links TRBV9 to TRBJ1-5; 8 positions agree with TRBD1. The V gene end was trimmed by 4 bases and the J gene end by 7 bases; junction bases not matched to a gene: 7. CDR1 and CDR2 from the germline V gene are SGDLS and YYNGEE. The CDR3 has 14 residues. CDR3 in amino acids: CASSNGQGAQPQHF. DNA for the CDR3: TGTGCCAGCAGCAACGGACAGGGAGCGCAGCCCCAGCATTTT.